The rows below give T cell receptor beta chains drawn from one sample of a study of blood T cell repertoires in COVID-19. Sequencing was performed with immunoSEQ multiplex PCR; in TCRdb, only in-frame clones are kept and a portion is missing. The table lists about 350,000 clones, 87% of them singletons. The source material was peripheral blood. The receptors were sampled from a man aged 25-45 years with COVID-19, enrolled during active disease. Both conserved end residues are part of each CDR3. The D gene is left open where the match is weak. Expanded clones are given a class, and other clones once, few, many or no size at all.

v_call,clone_size,j_call,d_call,cdr3_nt,cdr3_aa
TRBV4-1,NA,TRBJ2-1,TRBD1,TGCGCCAGCAGCCACGGGACAGGGGGCGTTGAATACAATGAGCAGTTCTTC,CASSHGTGGVEYNEQFF
TRBV2,few,TRBJ2-6,TRBD2,TGTGCCAGCATCGGGAGTAGCGGGGGCCTCACCTCTGGGGCCAACGTCCTGACTTTC,CASIGSSGGLTSGANVLTF
TRBV28,NA,TRBJ1-1,NA,TGTGCCAGCAACCCGGACTGGGTCAACACTGAAGCTTTCTTT,CASNPDWVNTEAFF
TRBV16,NA,TRBJ1-1,TRBD1,TGTGCCAGCAGCTTGGACAGGGGGCTCGCGAACACTGAAGCTTTCTTT,CASSLDRGLANTEAFF
TRBV6-1,NA,TRBJ1-4,TRBD1,TGTGCCAGCAGTGAAATTAGCTTTTCAGGGGGGCGAGAAAAACTGTTTTTT,CASSEISFSGGREKLFF
TRBV5-8,NA,TRBJ2-1,TRBD2,TGTGCCAGCAGCCCTCTAGCGGCTAACAATGAGCAGTTCTTC,CASSPLAANNEQFF
TRBV9,NA,TRBJ1-1,NA,TGTGCCAGCAGCGTAGTACCGGGTGAAGCTTTCTTT,CASSVVPGEAFF
TRBV2,few,TRBJ1-2,NA,TGTGCCAGCAGTCCCCAGGGGCCCACCTATGGCTACACCTTC,CASSPQGPTYGYTF
TRBV12-3/TRBV12-4,NA,TRBJ1-2,NA,TGTGCCAGCAGCCAAGACAGGAGGAATGGCTACACCTTC,CASSQDRRNGYTF
TRBV15,NA,TRBJ1-6,NA,TGTGCCACCAGCAGAGTGGCAGGGGATTCACCCCTCCACTTT,CATSRVAGDSPLHF
TRBV28,NA,TRBJ1-2,TRBD1,TGTGCCAGCAGGTGGAGTGCGACAGGGTATGGCTACACCTTC,CASRWSATGYGYTF
TRBV6-5,few,TRBJ1-2,NA,TGTGCCAGCAGTTACTCGGACAGCAACTATGGCTACACCTTC,CASSYSDSNYGYTF
TRBV6-6,once,TRBJ1-6,NA,TGTGCCAGCAGTTACGAACAGATTAATTCACCCCTCCACTTT,CASSYEQINSPLHF
TRBV11-3,once,TRBJ2-7,NA,TGTGCCAGCAGCTTACAGGGCTACGAGCAGTACTTC,CASSLQGYEQYF
TRBV10-1,few,TRBJ2-5,NA,TGCGCCAGCAGTAAGCTCCAAGAGACCCAGTACTTC,CASSKLQETQYF
TRBV5-4,NA,TRBJ1-1,TRBD1,TGTGCCAGCAGCCTCGACCGCCCGACAGGGGCCCACACTGAAGCTTTCTTT,CASSLDRPTGAHTEAFF
TRBV5-4,NA,TRBJ2-7,NA,TGTGCCAGCAGAAAACAGGGTTCCGACGAGCAGTACTTC,CASRKQGSDEQYF
TRBV18,NA,TRBJ1-5,TRBD1,TGTGCCAGCTCCCCCCTAGGGGGACAGGTAAATAGCAATCAGCCCCAGCATTTT,CASSPLGGQVNSNQPQHF
TRBV5-6,NA,TRBJ1-1,NA,TGTGCCAGCAGCTTGGTCAGGGGCTCAGCTTTCTTT,CASSLVRGSAFF
TRBV5-5,NA,TRBJ1-6,TRBD1,TGTGCCAGCAGCCCGGGACAGGGGGCAGCTTCACCCCTCCACTTT,CASSPGQGAASPLHF
TRBV7-7,few,TRBJ2-1,TRBD2,TGTGCCAGCAGCTTAGGGGGAGGCGGGGGTGAGCAGTTCTTC,CASSLGGGGGEQFF
TRBV7-8,NA,TRBJ2-1,NA,TGTGCCAGCAGCTTAGCGGGGCCTGAGCAGTTCTTC,CASSLAGPEQFF
TRBV28,NA,TRBJ2-7,TRBD2,TGTGCCAGCAGCGACGGGAGCGGGAGGGACTACGAGCAGTACTTC,CASSDGSGRDYEQYF
TRBV2,NA,TRBJ1-2,TRBD1,TGTGCCAGCAGTGAAAGGACAGGGAACTATGGCTACACCTTC,CASSERTGNYGYTF
TRBV11-3,NA,TRBJ2-3,TRBD2,TGTGCCAGCAGCCCCCCTAGCGGAAACACAGATACGCAGTATTTT,CASSPPSGNTDTQYF
TRBV14,NA,TRBJ1-2,TRBD1,TGTGCCAGCAGCCTTACAGGGGGTGGTGGCTACACCTTC,CASSLTGGGGYTF
TRBV7-2,NA,TRBJ1-2,TRBD1,TGTGCCAGCAGCCAGGACAGGGGAGGCTACACCTTC,CASSQDRGGYTF
TRBV6-2/TRBV6-3,once,TRBJ2-5,TRBD2,TGTGCCAGCAGTTTCAACTCGGGAGGGAGGGAGACCCAGTACTTC,CASSFNSGGRETQYF
TRBV3-1/TRBV3-2,NA,TRBJ2-1,TRBD2,TGTGCCAGCAGCCAAGAGGGCCTTAGCGGGAGCTCCTACAATGAGCAGTTCTTC,CASSQEGLSGSSYNEQFF
TRBV4-3,NA,TRBJ2-5,NA,TGCGCCAGCAGCCACGAAGGTAACAGGGAGAAGACCCAGTACTTC,CASSHEGNREKTQYF
TRBV14,once,TRBJ2-7,TRBD2,TGTGCCAGCAGTCTAACCGGGACTATGTCCTACGAGCAGTACTTC,CASSLTGTMSYEQYF
TRBV29-1,NA,TRBJ1-4,NA,TGCAGCGTTGGCAGGGCTAATGAAAAACTGTTTTTT,CSVGRANEKLFF
TRBV7-2,NA,TRBJ2-7,NA,TGTGCCAGCAGCTTAGCTCCCACATACGAGCAGTACTTC,CASSLAPTYEQYF
TRBV12-3/TRBV12-4,NA,TRBJ1-2,TRBD1,TGTGCCAGCAGTCGTGAACAGGGGAGAGGCTACACCTTC,CASSREQGRGYTF
TRBV7-9,NA,TRBJ1-3,NA,TGTGCCAGCAGCTTAGTATTGGGGGGCTCTGGAAACACCATATATTTT,CASSLVLGGSGNTIYF
TRBV3-1/TRBV3-2,NA,TRBJ1-5,TRBD1,TGTGCCAGCAGCCCCTCCTGGACAGGGGGCCCACACTATAGCAATCAGCCCCAGCATTTT,CASSPSWTGGPHYSNQPQHF
TRBV19,NA,TRBJ2-7,TRBD1,TGTGCCAGTAGCTCGGGACAGGGGTACGAGCAGTACTTC,CASSSGQGYEQYF
TRBV18,once,TRBJ1-2,NA,TGTGCCAGCTCACCAACGACCCATAGGAGCTATGGCTACACCTTC,CASSPTTHRSYGYTF
TRBV2,NA,TRBJ2-1,NA,TGTGCCAGCAGTGAAAGGGGATATGAGCAGTTCTTC,CASSERGYEQFF
TRBV7-2,NA,TRBJ2-1,TRBD2,TGTGCCAGCAGCTTTACCCTTCTAGCGGGAGTTGTCAATGAGCAGTTCTTC,CASSFTLLAGVVNEQFF
TRBV7-2,NA,TRBJ2-5,TRBD2,TGTGCCAGCAGCCTAACACTAGCGGGAGCGGGGCCCGCGGAGACCCAGTACTTC,CASSLTLAGAGPAETQYF
TRBV7-3,NA,TRBJ2-3,TRBD2,TGTGCCAGCAGCCGCCGGACTAGCGGGGGGCACAAACCCACAGATACGCAGTATTTT,CASSRRTSGGHKPTDTQYF
TRBV9,NA,TRBJ1-6,NA,TGTGCCAGCAGCGTAGAGGGGAGGGGTAATTCACCCCTCCACTTT,CASSVEGRGNSPLHF
TRBV19,NA,TRBJ2-7,TRBD1,TGTGCCAGTAGTATGGCGGCAGGGGGCTACGAGCAGTACTTC,CASSMAAGGYEQYF